The following is a T cell receptor (beta chain) sequence with its context. Generated by immunoSEQ multiplex PCR, the TCRdb table keeps only in-frame clones and is missing some. This table has 120,000 to 150,000 clones, under 95% appearing once. The germline V and J ends were trimmed by 7 bases and 0 bases, with 11 bases remaining between them. The CDR3 is made up of 14 amino acids. Germline V gene data show CDR1 as MNHEY and CDR2 as SMNVEV (reference sequence). The sample belongs to a study of T cell responses to AZD1222 COVID-19 vaccine. V gene TRBV27 combines with J gene TRBJ2-3; no definite D call. The sample consisted of peripheral blood, taken on day 0 of MenACWY control vaccination. The receptor was isolated from an adult in good health. The CDR3 nucleotides are TGTGCCAGCAAGTCGCATCAGAGCACAGATACGCAGTATTTT. Translating gives CASKSHQSTDTQYF.